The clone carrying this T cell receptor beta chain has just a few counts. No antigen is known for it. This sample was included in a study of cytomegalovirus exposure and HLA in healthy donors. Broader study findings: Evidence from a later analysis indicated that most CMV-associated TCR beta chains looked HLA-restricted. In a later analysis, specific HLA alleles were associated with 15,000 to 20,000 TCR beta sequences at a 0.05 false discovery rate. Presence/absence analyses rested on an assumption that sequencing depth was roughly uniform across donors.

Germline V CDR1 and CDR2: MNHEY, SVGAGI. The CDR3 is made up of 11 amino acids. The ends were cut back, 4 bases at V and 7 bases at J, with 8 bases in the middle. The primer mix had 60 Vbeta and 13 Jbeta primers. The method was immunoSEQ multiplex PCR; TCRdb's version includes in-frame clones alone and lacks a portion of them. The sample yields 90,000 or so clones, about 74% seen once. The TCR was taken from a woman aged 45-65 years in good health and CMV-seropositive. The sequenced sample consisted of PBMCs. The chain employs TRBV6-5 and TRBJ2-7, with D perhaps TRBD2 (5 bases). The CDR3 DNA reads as TGTGCCAGCAGTTGGTCGGGGGAGCAGTACTTC. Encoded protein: CASSWSGEQYF.